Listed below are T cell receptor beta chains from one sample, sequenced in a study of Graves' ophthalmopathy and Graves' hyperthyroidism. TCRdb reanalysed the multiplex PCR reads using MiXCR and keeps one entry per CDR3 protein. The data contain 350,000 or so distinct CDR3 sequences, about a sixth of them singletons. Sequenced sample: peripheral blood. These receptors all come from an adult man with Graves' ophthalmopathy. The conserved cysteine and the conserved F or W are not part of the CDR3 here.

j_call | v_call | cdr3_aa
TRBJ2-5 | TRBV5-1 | ASSPALGETQY
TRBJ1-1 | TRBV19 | ASSIFGEGTEAF
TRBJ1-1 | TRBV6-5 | ASSYSRGGVTEAF
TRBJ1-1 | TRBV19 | ASSPRQPEAF
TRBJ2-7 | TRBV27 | ASSLSPNSALEQY
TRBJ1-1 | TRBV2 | ASRDNLAGMDTEAF
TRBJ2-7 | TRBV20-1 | SADRTSVMNEQY
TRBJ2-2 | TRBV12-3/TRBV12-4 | ASSLAWGGDAWNTGELF
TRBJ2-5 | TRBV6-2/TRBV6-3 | ASSYPGPAGETQY
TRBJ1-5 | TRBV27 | ASSPLGGPDGQPQH
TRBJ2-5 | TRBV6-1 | ASSRDLGETQY
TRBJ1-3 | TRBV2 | ASSEARGNTIY
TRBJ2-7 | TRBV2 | ASSIGEGGLLADEQY
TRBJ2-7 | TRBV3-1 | ASSRRTSGIPEQY
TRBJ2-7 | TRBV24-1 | ATSEGPSYEQY
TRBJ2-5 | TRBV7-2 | ASSLRQPPGTQY
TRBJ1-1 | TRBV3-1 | ASSQGGEAF
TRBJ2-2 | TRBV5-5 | ASSSPGRSGELF
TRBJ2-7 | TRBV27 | ASIGTSGGSYEQY
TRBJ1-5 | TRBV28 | ASGRRDGQPQH
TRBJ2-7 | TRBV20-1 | SARRTGGGEQY
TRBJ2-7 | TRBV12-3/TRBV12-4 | ASTRGPGNEQY
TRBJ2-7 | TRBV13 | AKAYREIKEQY
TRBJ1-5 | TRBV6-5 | ASSYVAGSGQPQH
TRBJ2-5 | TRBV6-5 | ASSTGTGGGETQY
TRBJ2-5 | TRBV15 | ATSRQGAQETQY
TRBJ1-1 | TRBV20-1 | SARDPQGAQTEAF
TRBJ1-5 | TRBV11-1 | ASSLATGTDSNQPQH
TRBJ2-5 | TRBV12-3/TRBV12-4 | ASSLNRQETQY
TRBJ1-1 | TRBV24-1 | ATSDSRTHRGKVNTEAF
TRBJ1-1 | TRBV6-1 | ASRRQGEIAEAF
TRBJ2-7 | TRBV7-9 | ASSLGLLSYEQY
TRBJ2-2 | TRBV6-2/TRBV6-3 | ASSRNVVSGELF
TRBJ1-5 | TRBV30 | AWSGRGGSNQPQH
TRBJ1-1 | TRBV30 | AWGSQGGRAF
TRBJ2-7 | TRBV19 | ASSIMAGQGLYEQY
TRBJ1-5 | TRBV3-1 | ASSQSLPGGEPQH
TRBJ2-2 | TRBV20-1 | SARSGASANTGELF